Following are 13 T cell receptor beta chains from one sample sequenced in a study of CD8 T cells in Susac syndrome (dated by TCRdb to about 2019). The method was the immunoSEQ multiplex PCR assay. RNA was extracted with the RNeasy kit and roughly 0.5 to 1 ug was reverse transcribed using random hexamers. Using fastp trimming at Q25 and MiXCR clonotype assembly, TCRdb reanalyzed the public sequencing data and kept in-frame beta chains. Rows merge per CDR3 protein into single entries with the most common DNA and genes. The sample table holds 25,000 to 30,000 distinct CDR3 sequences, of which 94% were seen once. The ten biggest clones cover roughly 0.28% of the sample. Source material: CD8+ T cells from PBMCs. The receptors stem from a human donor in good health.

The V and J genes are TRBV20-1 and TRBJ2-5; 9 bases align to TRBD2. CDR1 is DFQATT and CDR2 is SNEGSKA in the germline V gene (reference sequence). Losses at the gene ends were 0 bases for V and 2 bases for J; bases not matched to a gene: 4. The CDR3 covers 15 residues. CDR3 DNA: TGCAGTGCTAGAGATCTACTAGCGGGTCAAGAGACCCAGTACTTC. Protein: CSARDLLAGQETQYF.

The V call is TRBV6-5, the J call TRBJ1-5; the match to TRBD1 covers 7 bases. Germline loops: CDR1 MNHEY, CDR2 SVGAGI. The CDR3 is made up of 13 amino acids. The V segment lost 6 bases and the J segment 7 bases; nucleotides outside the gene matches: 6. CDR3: CASRSQGSQPQHF. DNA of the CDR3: TGTGCCAGCAGATCACAGGGGAGCCAGCCCCAGCATTTT.

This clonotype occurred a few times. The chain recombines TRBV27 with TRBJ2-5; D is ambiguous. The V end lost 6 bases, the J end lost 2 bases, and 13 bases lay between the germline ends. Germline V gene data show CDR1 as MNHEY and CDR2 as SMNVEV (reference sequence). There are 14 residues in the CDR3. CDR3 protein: CASRDGGSQETQYF. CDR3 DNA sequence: TGTGCCAGCAGGGACGGTGGGTCTCAAGAGACCCAGTACTTC.

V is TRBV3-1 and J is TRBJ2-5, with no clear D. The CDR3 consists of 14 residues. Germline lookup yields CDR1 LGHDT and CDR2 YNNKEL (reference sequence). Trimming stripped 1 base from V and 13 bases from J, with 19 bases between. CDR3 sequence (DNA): TGTGCCAGCAGCCAAGCAAGGAGCCAAAGGGTTGGGTACTTC. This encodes CASSQARSQRVGYF.

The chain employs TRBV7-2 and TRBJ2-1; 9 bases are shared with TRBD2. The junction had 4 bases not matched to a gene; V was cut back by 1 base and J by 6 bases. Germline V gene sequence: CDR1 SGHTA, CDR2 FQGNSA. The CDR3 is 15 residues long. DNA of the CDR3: TGTGCCAGCAGCTTAGGCCTAGCGGGGAGCAATGAGCAGTTCTTC. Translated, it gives CASSLGLAGSNEQFF. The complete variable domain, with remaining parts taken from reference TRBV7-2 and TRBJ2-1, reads GAGVSQSPSNKVTEKGKDVELRCDPISGHTALYWYRQSLGQGLEFLIYFQGNSAPDKSGLPSDRFSAERTGGSVSTLTIQRTQQEDSAVYLCASSLGLAGSNEQFFGPGTRLTVL.

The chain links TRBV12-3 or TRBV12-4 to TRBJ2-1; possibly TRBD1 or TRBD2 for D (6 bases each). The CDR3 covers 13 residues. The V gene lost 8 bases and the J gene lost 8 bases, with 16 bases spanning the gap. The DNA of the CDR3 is TGTGCCAGCCATGAGGGGGGAGTCGATGAGCAGTTCTTC. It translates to CASHEGGVDEQFF.

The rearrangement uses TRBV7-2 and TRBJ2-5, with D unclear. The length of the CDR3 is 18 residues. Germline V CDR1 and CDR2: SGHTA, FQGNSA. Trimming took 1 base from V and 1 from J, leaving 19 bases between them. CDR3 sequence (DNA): TGTGCCAGCAGCTTAGTACTCGGCCTTCAGAGATCCCAAGAGACCCAGTACTTC. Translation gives CASSLVLGLQRSQETQYF.

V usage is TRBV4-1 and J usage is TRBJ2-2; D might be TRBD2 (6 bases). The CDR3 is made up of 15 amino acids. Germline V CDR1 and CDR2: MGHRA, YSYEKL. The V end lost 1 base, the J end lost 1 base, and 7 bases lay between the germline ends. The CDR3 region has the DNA TGCGCCAGCAGCCAAGGCGGGGTGAACACCGGGGAGCTGTTTTTT. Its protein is CASSQGGVNTGELFF.

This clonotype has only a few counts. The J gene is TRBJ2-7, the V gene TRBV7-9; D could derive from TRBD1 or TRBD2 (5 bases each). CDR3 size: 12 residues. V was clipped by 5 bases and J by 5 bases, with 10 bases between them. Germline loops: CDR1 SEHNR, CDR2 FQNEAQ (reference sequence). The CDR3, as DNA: TGTGCCAGCAGCCCTTTGGGGGACGAGCAGTACTTC. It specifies CASSPLGDEQYF.

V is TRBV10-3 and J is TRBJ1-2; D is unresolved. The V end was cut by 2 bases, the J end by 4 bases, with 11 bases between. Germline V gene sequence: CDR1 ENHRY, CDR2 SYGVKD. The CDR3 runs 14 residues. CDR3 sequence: CAISETGLSYGYTF. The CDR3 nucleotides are TGTGCCATCAGTGAGACGGGCCTAAGCTATGGCTACACCTTC.

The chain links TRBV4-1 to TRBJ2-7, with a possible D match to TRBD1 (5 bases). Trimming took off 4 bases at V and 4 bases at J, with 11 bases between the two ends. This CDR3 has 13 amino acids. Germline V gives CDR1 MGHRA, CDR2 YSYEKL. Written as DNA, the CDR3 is TGCGCCAGCAGCCTAGCCAGGGATTACGAGCAGTACTTC. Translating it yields CASSLARDYEQYF.

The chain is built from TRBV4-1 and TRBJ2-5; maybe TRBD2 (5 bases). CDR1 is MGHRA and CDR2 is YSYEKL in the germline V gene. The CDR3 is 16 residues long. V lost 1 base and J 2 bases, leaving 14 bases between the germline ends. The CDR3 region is CASSQGGLVGQETQYF. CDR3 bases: TGCGCCAGCAGCCAAGGAGGGCTGGTGGGGCAAGAGACCCAGTACTTC.

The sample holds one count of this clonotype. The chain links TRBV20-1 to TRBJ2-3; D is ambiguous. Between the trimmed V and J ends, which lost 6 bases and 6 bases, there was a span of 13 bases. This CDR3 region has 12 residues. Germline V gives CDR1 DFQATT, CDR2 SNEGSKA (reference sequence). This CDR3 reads CSAKMGIDTQYF. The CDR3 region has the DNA TGCAGTGCCAAAATGGGGATCGATACGCAGTATTTT.